This T cell receptor (beta chain) was found in a study of shared clonotypes between healthy human individuals. Overall study: Each donor contributed plates that comprised three CD4 naive, three CD4 memory, two CD8 naive and one CD8 memory. Findings and caveats of the study: The study found 4.5% to 6% of naive CD4 clonotypes shared across a few donors.

Sequenced by immunoSEQ multiplex PCR; TCRdb stores in-frame clones only, minus some. Of 1.6 million or so clones in the sample, approximately 96% were seen once. This clone was counted a single time. The antigen remains undetermined. Germline CDR1 and CDR2: MNHNS and SASEGT. Trimming took 6 bases from V and 3 from J, leaving 15 bases between them. The CDR3 sequence is 14 residues long. This sequence was found in a man under 40 in good health. The sample consisted of naive CD4+ T cells sorted from blood. Subset given: CD45RA+ positively selected. The rearrangement uses TRBV6-1 and TRBJ2-7; maybe TRBD2 (5 bases). CDR3 residues: CASRRLFGRYEQYF. In nucleotides, the CDR3 is TGTGCCAGCAGGAGACTATTTGGGCGCTACGAGCAGTACTTC.